This T cell receptor (beta chain) derives from a study of cytomegalovirus exposure and HLA in healthy donors. Trimming left V 0 bases short and J 2 bases short, with 11 bases between. This CDR3 spans 15 amino acids. Germline V CDR1 and CDR2: LGHNA, YNFKEQ. Amplification used 60 Vbeta primers and 13 Jbeta primers. This table comes from immunoSEQ multiplex PCR, and its TCRdb copy is limited to in-frame clones, with some not included. The profile shows 150,000 to 200,000 clones, around 75% of them singletons. The sequence derives from a male donor in good health and CMV-seronegative. This chain links TRBV4-2 with TRBJ2-7, with D possibly TRBD1 on 5 matching bases. The specimen was PBMCs. CDR3 nucleotide sequence: TGTGCCAGCAGCCAAGACTCAGGGTATACCTACGAGCAGTACTTC. It encodes CASSQDSGYTYEQYF.